This T cell receptor beta chain was documented in a study of blood T cell repertoires in COVID-19. This CDR3 comprises 15 residues. With V trimmed by 4 bases and J by 3 bases, 4 bases remained unmatched. The germline gives CDR1 SGHRS, CDR2 YFSETQ. Measured with immunoSEQ multiplex PCR; TCRdb has only the in-frame clones, and not every one. The data hold under 200,000 clones, with around nine tenths observed a single time. This clone occurred once. The rearrangement uses TRBV5-1 and TRBJ1-6; 7 positions agree with TRBD1. The TCR was taken from a woman between 65 and 79 years old with COVID-19, enrolled during active disease. The sequenced sample consisted of peripheral blood. The CDR3 sequence: CASSPQGGYNSPLHF. The CDR3 DNA reads as TGCGCCAGCAGCCCCCAGGGGGGCTATAATTCACCCCTCCACTTT.